This T cell receptor (beta chain) was retrieved from a study of blood T cells in healthy people across ages. Findings and caveats of the study: Older age coincided with a roughly linear decline in TCR beta diversity per million T cells.

Sample-barcoded 5' priming and a J-beta primer mix drove a second PCR of roughly 7 to 11 cycles. A template-switch adaptor containing 12 random nucleotides labeled each cDNA molecule. One entry per CDR3 protein, called by TCRdb with MiXCR from the 5' RACE reads. The sample lists about 970,000 distinct CDR3 sequences; 51% were seen once. The total RNA that was extracted per sample amounted to at least 5 micrograms. This clonotype showed up just a few times. What it binds is not known. The CDR3 has 17 amino acids. Germline CDR1 is MNHNS and CDR2 is SASEGT. V trimming: 6 bases; J trimming: 1 base; junction bases outside the gene matches: 14.

This chain links TRBV6-1 with TRBJ2-5, with 7 nucleotides matching TRBD1. This TCR was sampled from a woman aged 60-70 years in good health. Sequences were obtained from blood. The CDR3 DNA is TGTGCCAGCAGCCGACCCCTCGTAGGGGGCGGCCAAGAGACCCAGTACTTC. Its protein product is CASSRPLVGGGQETQYF.